What follows is one TCR beta chain and its context. CDR1 and CDR2 (germline): SGHVS, FQNEAQ. The CDR3 extends over 19 amino acids. J gave up 4 bases and V 1 base, and 16 bases lay outside the gene matches. Data came from immunoSEQ multiplex PCR; TCRdb stores just in-frame clones and leaves some out. The repertoire holds approximately 200,000 clones, roughly three quarters seen once, with approximately 6% in the top ten. The sample is drawn from a study of blood T cell repertoires in COVID-19. The chain is built from TRBV7-8 and TRBJ2-3; the match to TRBD2 covers 8 bases. What was sequenced was peripheral blood. The source is a woman between 40 and 50 years old with COVID-19, enrolled during active disease. CDR3 residues: CASSLVDPVGSGTPDTQYF. The CDR3 DNA is TGTGCCAGCAGCTTAGTGGACCCTGTGGGTAGCGGGACCCCAGATACGCAGTATTTT. Looking up the rest from reference TRBV7-8 and TRBJ2-3 gives the full variable domain: GAGVSQSPRYKVAKRGQDVALRCDPISGHVSLFWYQQALGQGPEFLTYFQNEAQLDKSGLPSDRFFAERPEGSVSTLKIQRTQQEDSAVYLCASSLVDPVGSGTPDTQYFGPGTRLTVL.